This T cell receptor beta chain is from a study of shared clonotypes between healthy human individuals. Study observations and caveats: Relative to memory subsets, naive subsets generally showed larger estimated richness.

Points on this clone: What it binds is unknown.

In the authors' methods: Because ImmunoSEQ provided only junction sequences with no quality scores, the filtering differed. This table comes from immunoSEQ multiplex PCR, and its TCRdb copy is limited to in-frame clones, with some not included. V and J calls and clone size are given by that table; D and trimming were obtained from the DNA. This table holds 2.3 million or so clones, approximately 95% found once. The sequence derives from a man aged 18 to 29 in good health. Some clones in this sample may be carry-over from other donors' samples. Sequencing used naive CD4+ T cells from PBMCs. Documented subset: CD45RA+ positively selected.

CDR3 nucleotides: TGTGCCAGTACCTCGGACAGAAATCAGCCCCAGCATTTT. Translation: CASTSDRNQPQHF. The chain couples TRBV19 to TRBJ1-5, with D possibly TRBD1 on 6 matching bases. This CDR3 has 13 amino acids. Germline V CDR1 and CDR2: LNHDA, SQIVND (reference sequence). V shed 7 bases and J shed 4 bases, with 11 bases lying between them.